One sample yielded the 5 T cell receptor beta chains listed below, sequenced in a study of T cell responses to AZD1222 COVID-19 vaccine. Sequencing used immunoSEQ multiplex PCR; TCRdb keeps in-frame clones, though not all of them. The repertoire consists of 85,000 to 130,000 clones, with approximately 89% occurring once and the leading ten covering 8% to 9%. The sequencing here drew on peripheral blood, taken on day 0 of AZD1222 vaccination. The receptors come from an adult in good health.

DNA for the CDR3: TGCGCCAGCAGCTTGGGGACAGGGCCTAATCAGCCCCAGCATTTT. Amino acid sequence: CASSLGTGPNQPQHF. The V and J genes are TRBV5-1 and TRBJ1-5, with 8 nucleotides matching TRBD1. This CDR3 is built from 15 residues. Per germline, CDR1 SGHRS and CDR2 YFSETQ. V lost 0 bases, J lost 4 bases, and 3 bases stayed unmatched.

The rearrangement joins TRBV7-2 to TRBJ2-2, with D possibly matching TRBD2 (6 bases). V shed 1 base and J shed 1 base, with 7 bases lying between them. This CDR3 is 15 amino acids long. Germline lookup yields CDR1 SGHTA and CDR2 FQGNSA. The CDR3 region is CASSLGRGNTGELFF. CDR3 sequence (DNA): TGTGCCAGCAGCTTAGGGAGGGGGAACACCGGGGAGCTGTTTTTT.

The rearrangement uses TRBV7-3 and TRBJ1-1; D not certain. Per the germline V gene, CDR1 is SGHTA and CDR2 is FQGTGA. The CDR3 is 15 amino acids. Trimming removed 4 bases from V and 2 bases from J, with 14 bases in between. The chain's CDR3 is CASSSHQATNTEAFF. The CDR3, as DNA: TGTGCCAGCAGCTCCCACCAGGCTACAAACACTGAAGCTTTCTTT.

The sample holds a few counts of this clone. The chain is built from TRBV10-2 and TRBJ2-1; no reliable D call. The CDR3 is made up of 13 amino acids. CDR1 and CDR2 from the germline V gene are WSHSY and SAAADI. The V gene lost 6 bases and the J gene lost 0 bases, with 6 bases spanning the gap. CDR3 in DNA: TGCGCCAGCAGAGGCAGCTCCTACAATGAGCAGTTCTTC. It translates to CASRGSSYNEQFF.

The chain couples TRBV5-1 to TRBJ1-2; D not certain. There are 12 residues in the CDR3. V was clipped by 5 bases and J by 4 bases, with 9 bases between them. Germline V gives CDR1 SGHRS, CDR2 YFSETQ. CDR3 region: CASSAGIYGYTF. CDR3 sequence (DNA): TGCGCCAGCAGTGCGGGGATCTATGGCTACACCTTC.